This TCR beta chain is drawn from a study of OX40 agonist ivuxolimab in advanced cancers. Sequenced by immunoSEQ multiplex PCR; TCRdb stores in-frame clones only, minus some. This sample has some 100,000 clones, with 70% to 90% found just once. This receptor was taken from an adult with an advanced solid tumor such as melanoma, head and neck, liver or kidney cancer. The sample in question was CD4+ or CD8+ T cells sorted from blood, obtained in a trial of the OX40 agonist ivuxolimab.

CDR3: CASSLTAGGKETQYF. CDR3 nucleotide sequence: TGCGCCAGCAGTTTGACTGCGGGAGGGAAAGAGACCCAGTACTTC. J is TRBJ2-5 and V is TRBV10-1; 9 nucleotides line up with TRBD2. The trim removed 5 bases at V and 3 bases at J, leaving 7 bases unmatched. This CDR3 has 15 residues. Germline-derived CDR1 and CDR2 are WNHNN and SYGVQD (reference sequence).